This passage covers 10 T cell receptor beta chains from one sample sequenced in a study of blood T cell repertoires in COVID-19. TCRdb's table, derived via immunoSEQ multiplex PCR, lists solely in-frame clones and lacks some. The sample has more than 300,000 clones; nearly 90% are singletons. The source material was PBMCs or T cells enriched from blood (not recorded which). These receptors were taken from a woman aged 25 to 39 who had recovered from COVID-19.

This clone was seen just once. The chain uses TRBV27 and TRBJ2-7; TRBD2 agrees at 11 bases. CDR1 is MNHEY, CDR2 SMNVEV, per germline (reference sequence). This CDR3 is 13 amino acids long. The ends lost 6 bases at V and 2 bases at J; junction bases unmatched: 0. CDR3 loop: CASRGLAAYEQYF. The CDR3 DNA sequence: TGTGCCAGCAGGGGACTAGCGGCCTACGAGCAGTACTTC.

The chain joins TRBV6-5 to TRBJ1-5, with D unresolved. V gave up 0 bases and J gave up 0 bases, with 6 bases separating them. Germline CDR1 MNHEY, CDR2 SVGAGI. The CDR3 is 15 amino acids. CDR3 nucleotide sequence: TGTGCCAGCAGTTACTCATCAGATAGCAATCAGCCCCAGCATTTT. Protein: CASSYSSDSNQPQHF.

The V call is TRBV2, the J call TRBJ2-6, with D perhaps TRBD1 (5 bases). This CDR3 region has 12 residues. Germline CDR1 is SNHLY and CDR2 is FYNNEI. Deletions cut 7 bases from V and 8 bases from J, with 9 bases between. The CDR3 nucleotides read TGTGCCAGCACGACAGAGACCAACGTCCTGACTTTC. This codes for CASTTETNVLTF.

The rearrangement joins TRBV11-2 to TRBJ1-5, with a weak D call TRBD1 (6 bases). CDR1 is SGHAT and CDR2 is FQNNGV in the germline V gene. The CDR3 runs 14 residues. Trimming cost V 0 bases and J 5 bases, with 8 bases left between them. The CDR3 DNA is TGTGCCAGCAGCTTAGAACCAGGGGATCAGCCCCAGCATTTT. This gives the protein CASSLEPGDQPQHF. Based on the CDR3 plus reference TRBV11-2 and TRBJ1-5, the full variable domain is EAGVAQSPRYKIIEKRQSVAFWCNPISGHATLYWYQQILGQGPKLLIQFQNNGVVDDSQLPKDRFSAERLKGVDSTLKIQPAKLEDSAVYLCASSLEPGDQPQHFGDGTRLSIL.

This clone was recorded once. This sequence joins TRBV5-4 and TRBJ2-5; 7 nucleotides agree with TRBD2. The CDR3 runs to 17 residues. CDR1 and CDR2 from the germline V gene are SGHNT and YYREEE (reference sequence). J lost 5 bases, V lost 0 bases, and 13 bases had no gene match. The CDR3 DNA follows: TGTGCCAGCAGCTTGGGCCAGGTGGGGGAGGGCCGCGAGACCCAGTACTTC. This sequence encodes CASSLGQVGEGRETQYF.

The CDR3 coding sequence is TGTGCCAGCAGCTCGAAGACTAGCGGGAGCTCCTACGAGCAGTACTTC. Its translation: CASSSKTSGSSYEQYF. The J gene is TRBJ2-7, the V gene TRBV5-4; 12 bases match TRBD2. The V segment lost 3 bases and the J segment 0 bases; nucleotides outside the gene matches: 4. The CDR3 runs to 16 residues. Germline values: CDR1 SGHNT, CDR2 YYREEE (reference sequence).

The chain uses TRBV3-1 (or the pseudogene TRBV3-2) and TRBJ2-1, with 11 positions matching TRBD2. Losses at the gene ends were 6 bases for V and 7 bases for J; bases not matched to a gene: 8. The CDR3 runs to 15 residues. Germline V gene sequence: CDR1 LGHDT, CDR2 YNNKEL (reference sequence). CDR3 amino acids: CASSWTLAGGNEQFF. For the CDR3, the DNA is TGTGCCAGCAGTTGGACCCTAGCGGGAGGAAATGAGCAGTTCTTC.

V gene TRBV27 combines with J gene TRBJ2-2; D is perhaps TRBD1 (6 bases). The germline gives CDR1 MNHEY, CDR2 SMNVEV (reference sequence). V lost 6 bases and J 6 bases, leaving 17 bases between the germline ends. The CDR3 contains 15 residues. DNA for the CDR3: TGTGCCAGCAGATACTCCGGGACAACCCCCGGGGAGCTGTTTTTT. This codes for CASRYSGTTPGELFF.

The J gene is TRBJ2-7, the V gene TRBV5-4, with 8 bases that match TRBD2. V was clipped by 1 base and J by 2 bases; unmatched bases: 8. The germline CDR1 and CDR2 sequences are SGHNT and YYREEE (reference sequence). The CDR3 consists of 16 residues. The CDR3 DNA is TGTGCCAGCAGCTTGCCTACGGCGGGAGGTCCCTACGAGCAGTACTTC. Amino acids: CASSLPTAGGPYEQYF.

The chain uses TRBV15 and TRBJ2-1; D gene ambiguous. The length of the CDR3 is 14 residues. Germline V CDR1 and CDR2: LNHNV, YYDKDF (reference sequence). V lost 1 base to trimming and J lost 10 bases, with 14 bases between them. CDR3 nucleotide sequence: TGTGCCACCAGCAGAGCTGTCGCGCACGGGGAGCAGTTCTTC. Residues: CATSRAVAHGEQFF.